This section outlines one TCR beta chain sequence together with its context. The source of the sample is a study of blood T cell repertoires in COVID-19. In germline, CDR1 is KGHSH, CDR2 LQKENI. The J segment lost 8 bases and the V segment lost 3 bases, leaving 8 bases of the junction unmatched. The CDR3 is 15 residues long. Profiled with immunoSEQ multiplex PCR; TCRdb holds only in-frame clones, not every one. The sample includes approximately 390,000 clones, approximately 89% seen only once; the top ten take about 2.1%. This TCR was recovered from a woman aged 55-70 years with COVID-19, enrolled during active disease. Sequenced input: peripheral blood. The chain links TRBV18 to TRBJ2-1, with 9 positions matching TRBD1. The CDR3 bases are TGTGCCAGCTCACCTTATCGGGACAGGGAACATGAGCAGTTCTTC. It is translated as CASSPYRDREHEQFF.